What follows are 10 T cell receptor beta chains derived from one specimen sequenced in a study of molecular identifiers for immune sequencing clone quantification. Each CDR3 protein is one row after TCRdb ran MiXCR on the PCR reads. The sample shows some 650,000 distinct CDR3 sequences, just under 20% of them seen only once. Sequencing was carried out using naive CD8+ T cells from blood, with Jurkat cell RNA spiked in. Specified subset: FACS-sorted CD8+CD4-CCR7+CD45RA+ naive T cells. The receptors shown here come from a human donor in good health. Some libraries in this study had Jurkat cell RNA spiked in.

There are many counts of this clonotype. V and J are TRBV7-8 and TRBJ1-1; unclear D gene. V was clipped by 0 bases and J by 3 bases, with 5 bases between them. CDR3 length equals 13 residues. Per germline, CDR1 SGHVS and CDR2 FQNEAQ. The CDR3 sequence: CASSLAPYTEAFF. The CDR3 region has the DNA TGTGCCAGCAGCTTAGCCCCATACACTGAAGCTTTCTTT. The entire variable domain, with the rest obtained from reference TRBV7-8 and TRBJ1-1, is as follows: GAGVSQSPRYKVAKRGQDVALRCDPISGHVSLFWYQQALGQGPEFLTYFQNEAQLDKSGLPSDRFFAERPEGSVSTLKIQRTQQEDSAVYLCASSLAPYTEAFFGQGTRLTVV.

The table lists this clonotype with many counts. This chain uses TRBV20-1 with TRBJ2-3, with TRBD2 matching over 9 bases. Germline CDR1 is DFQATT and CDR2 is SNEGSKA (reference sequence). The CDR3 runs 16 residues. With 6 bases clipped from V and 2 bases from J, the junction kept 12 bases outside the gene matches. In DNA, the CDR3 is TGCAGTGCCAACTCCGTAGCGGGGGACGACACAGATACGCAGTATTTT. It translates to CSANSVAGDDTDTQYF.

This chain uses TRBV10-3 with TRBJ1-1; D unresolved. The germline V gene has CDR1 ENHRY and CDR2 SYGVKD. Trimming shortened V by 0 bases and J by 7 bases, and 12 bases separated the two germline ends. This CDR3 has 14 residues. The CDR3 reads CAISESGPLGEAFF. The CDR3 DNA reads TGTGCCATCAGTGAGTCGGGCCCCCTGGGTGAAGCTTTCTTT.

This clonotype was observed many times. The CDR3 is CASSLAWGSTSTDTQYF. Written as DNA, the CDR3 is TGTGCCAGCAGCTTAGCTTGGGGTTCGACTAGCACAGATACGCAGTATTTT. This rearrangement joins TRBV7-9 to TRBJ2-3; D is ambiguous. This CDR3 has 17 amino acids. V lost 0 bases to trimming and J lost 0 bases, with 13 bases between them. Looked up from germline, CDR1 is SEHNR and CDR2 is FQNEAQ (reference sequence).

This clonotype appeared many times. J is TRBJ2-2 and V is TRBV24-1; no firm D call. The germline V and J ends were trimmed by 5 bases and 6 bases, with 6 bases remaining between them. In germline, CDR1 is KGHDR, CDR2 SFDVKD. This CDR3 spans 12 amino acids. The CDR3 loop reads CATSAGSGELFF. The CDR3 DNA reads TGTGCCACCAGTGCCGGATCCGGGGAGCTGTTTTTT.

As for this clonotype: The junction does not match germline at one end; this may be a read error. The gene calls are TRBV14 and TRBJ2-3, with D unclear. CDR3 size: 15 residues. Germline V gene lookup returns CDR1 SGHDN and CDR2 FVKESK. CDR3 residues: CASSQDCGVTDTQYF. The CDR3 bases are TGTGCCAGCAGCCAAGATTGTGGAGTCACAGATACGCAGTATTTC. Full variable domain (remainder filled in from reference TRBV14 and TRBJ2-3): EAGVTQFPSHSVIEKGQTVTLRCDPISGHDNLYWYRRVMGKEIKFLLHFVKESKQDESGMPNNRFLAERTGGTYSTLKVQPAELEDSGVYFCASSQDCGVTDTQYFGPGTRLTVL.

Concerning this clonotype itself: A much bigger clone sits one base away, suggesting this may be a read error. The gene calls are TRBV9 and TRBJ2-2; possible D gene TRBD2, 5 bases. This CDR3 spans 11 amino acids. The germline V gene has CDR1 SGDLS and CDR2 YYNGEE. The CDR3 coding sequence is TGTGCCAACAGCGGAGCCGGGGAGCTGTTTTTT. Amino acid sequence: CANSGAGELFF.

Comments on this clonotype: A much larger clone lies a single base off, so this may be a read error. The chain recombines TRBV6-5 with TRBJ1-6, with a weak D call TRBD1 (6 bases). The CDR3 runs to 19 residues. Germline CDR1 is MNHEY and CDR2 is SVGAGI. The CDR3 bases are TGTGCCAGCAGTTACTCGCGGGGGCCTCTAAGCTCCTATAATCCACCCCTCCACTTT. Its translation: CASSYSRGPLSSYNPPLHF.

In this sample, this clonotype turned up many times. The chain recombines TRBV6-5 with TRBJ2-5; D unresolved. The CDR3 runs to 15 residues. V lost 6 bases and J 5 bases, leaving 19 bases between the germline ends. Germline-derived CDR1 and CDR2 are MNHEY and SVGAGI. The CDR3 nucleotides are TGTGCCAGCAGGAACCCCGGGTCGCTCGGGGAGACCCAGTACTTC. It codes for CASRNPGSLGETQYF.

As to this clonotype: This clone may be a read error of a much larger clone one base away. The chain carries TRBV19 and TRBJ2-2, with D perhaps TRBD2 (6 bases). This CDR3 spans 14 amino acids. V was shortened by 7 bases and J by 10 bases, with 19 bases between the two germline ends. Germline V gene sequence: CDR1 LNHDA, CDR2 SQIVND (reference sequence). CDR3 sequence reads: CASTLVGGVEELFF. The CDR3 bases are TGTGCCAGTACTCTAGTGGGAGGCGTGGAGGAGCTGTTTTTT.